This T cell receptor beta chain emerged from a study of T cell responses to AZD1222 COVID-19 vaccine. Sequencing was performed with immunoSEQ multiplex PCR; in TCRdb, only in-frame clones are kept and a portion is missing. This table has around 180,000 clones, 87% appearing once. Sequences were derived from peripheral blood, sampled on day 0 of AZD1222 vaccination. The origin of this receptor is an adult in good health.

The chain's CDR3 is CASSPPILQSFNSPLHF. CDR3 DNA: TGTGCCAGCTCACCCCCGATTTTGCAGAGTTTTAATTCACCCCTCCACTTT. The chain carries TRBV18 and TRBJ1-6; D is ambiguous. V gave up 3 bases and J gave up 6 bases, with 18 bases separating them. This CDR3 region has 17 residues. Germline V lookup: CDR1 KGHSH, CDR2 LQKENI.